This is a list of T cell receptor beta chains from one sample in a study of blood T cells in healthy people across ages. Each CDR3 protein gets one entry after TCRdb re-called the 5' RACE reads with MiXCR. The sample includes over 1,500,000 distinct CDR3 sequences, roughly 52% seen only once; the top ten take less than 2.5%. Sequencing was performed on blood. The source of these receptors is a woman in her thirties or forties in good health. The CDR3 runs from the conserved cysteine through the conserved F or W. The D gene is left open where the match is weak. Clone size, where shown, is once, few, many, or a class for clones that have expanded.

j_call	d_call	clone_size	v_call	cdr3_aa	cdr3_nt
TRBJ2-7	.	few	TRBV5-6	CASSFWTEGGSEQYF	TGTGCCAGCAGCTTTTGGACAGAAGGAGGATCCGAGCAGTACTTC
TRBJ2-3	.	.	TRBV7-2	CASSYWGGRTDTQYF	TGTGCCAGCAGCTACTGGGGCGGGCGCACAGATACGCAGTATTTT
TRBJ1-2	.	.	TRBV27	CASSVDSGGYGYTF	TGTGCCAGCAGTGTGGACTCCGGCGGCTATGGCTACACCTTC
TRBJ2-3	TRBD1	.	TRBV28	CASRLDRGGLDTQYF	TGTGCCAGCAGACTGGACAGGGGCGGTCTAGATACGCAGTATTTT
TRBJ1-2	TRBD1	.	TRBV6-5	CASSYGTALPEDYGYTF	TGTGCCAGCAGTTATGGGACAGCCCTGCCCGAGGACTATGGCTACACCTTC
TRBJ2-5	.	.	TRBV7-6	CASSPVGGPIQETQYF	TGTGCCAGCAGCCCGGTTGGGGGGCCGATTCAAGAGACCCAGTACTTC
TRBJ2-3	.	once	TRBV6-5	CASSYEVAATQYF	TGTGCCAGCAGTTATGAGGTGGCAGCTACGCAGTATTTT
TRBJ1-2	.	.	TRBV14	CASSQEQGKHYGYTF	TGTGCCAGCAGCCAAGAACAAGGGAAACACTATGGCTACACCTTC
TRBJ2-1	TRBD2	.	TRBV7-8	CASSPGLAGSHYNEQFF	TGTGCCAGCAGCCCTGGACTAGCGGGAAGTCACTACAATGAGCAGTTCTTC
TRBJ2-5	.	.	TRBV20-1	CSARVPVQETQYF	TGCAGTGCCAGAGTGCCGGTACAAGAGACCCAGTACTTC
TRBJ2-7	TRBD1	few	TRBV29-1	CSVAVIGGNYEQYF	TGCAGCGTTGCAGTGATAGGGGGCAACTACGAGCAGTACTTC
TRBJ2-5	.	.	TRBV12-3/TRBV12-4	CASSSDRLTETQYF	TGTGCCAGCAGCTCCGACAGGTTGACAGAGACCCAGTACTTC
TRBJ1-2	.	.	TRBV10-3	CAIRDRGDYGYTF	TGTGCCATCAGGGATCGGGGCGACTATGGCTACACCTTC
TRBJ2-1	.	.	TRBV5-1	CASSLAGIDEQFF	TGCGCCAGCAGCTTGGCCGGGATAGATGAGCAGTTCTTC
TRBJ2-7	.	few	TRBV4-3	CASSQDWTASYEQYF	TGCGCCAGCAGCCAAGATTGGACAGCCTCCTACGAGCAGTACTTC
TRBJ2-5	TRBD1	.	TRBV15	CATSRVLLRQGKETQYF	TGTGCCACCAGCAGAGTTCTTCTTCGACAGGGGAAAGAGACCCAGTACTTC
TRBJ1-2	.	.	TRBV12-3/TRBV12-4	CASSFAGDAGYGYTF	TGTGCCAGCAGTTTTGCGGGTGACGCGGGCTATGGCTACACCTTC
TRBJ1-2	TRBD1	few	TRBV7-9	CASSSIWDSTYYGYTF	TGTGCCAGCAGCTCCATTTGGGACAGCACGTACTATGGCTACACCTTC
TRBJ1-6	.	.	TRBV28	CASSSFPLTANSPLHF	TGTGCCAGCAGTTCCTTCCCATTGACAGCCAATTCACCCCTCCACTTT
TRBJ2-1	TRBD2	few	TRBV5-5	CASSLVGGTNNEQFF	TGTGCCAGCAGTCTCGTTGGTGGGACTAACAATGAGCAGTTCTTC
TRBJ2-5	.	few	TRBV28	CASREQGGEETQYF	TGTGCCAGCAGGGAACAGGGAGGCGAAGAGACCCAGTACTTC
TRBJ2-3	TRBD1	.	TRBV20-1	CSARGQQGPRDTQYF	TGCAGTGCTAGAGGCCAACAGGGGCCCCGGGATACGCAGTATTTT
TRBJ2-3	.	.	TRBV29-1	CSVVAGRTDTQYF	TGCAGCGTTGTGGCAGGGCGGACAGATACGCAGTATTTT
TRBJ2-7	TRBD1	few	TRBV28	CASSLRQGAVEQYF	TGTGCCAGCAGTTTACGACAGGGGGCGGTGGAGCAGTACTTC
TRBJ2-3	TRBD2	.	TRBV24-1	CATSDLAGSTDTQYF	TGTGCCACCAGTGATCTAGCGGGAAGCACAGATACGCAGTATTTT
TRBJ2-7	TRBD1	.	TRBV6-2/TRBV6-3	CASSYRDRVYEQYF	TGTGCCAGCAGTTACAGGGACAGGGTCTACGAGCAGTACTTC
TRBJ2-5	TRBD1	.	TRBV7-2	CASSTGTGRPVETQYF	TGTGCCAGCAGCACAGGGACAGGGCGGCCTGTGGAGACCCAGTACTTC
TRBJ2-1	TRBD1	.	TRBV6-1	CASSSKGQGRYNEQFF	TGTGCCAGCAGTTCTAAAGGACAGGGTAGATACAATGAGCAGTTCTTC
TRBJ2-7	.	.	TRBV29-1	CSVEDQWGTEQYF	TGCAGCGTTGAAGATCAATGGGGGACCGAGCAGTACTTC